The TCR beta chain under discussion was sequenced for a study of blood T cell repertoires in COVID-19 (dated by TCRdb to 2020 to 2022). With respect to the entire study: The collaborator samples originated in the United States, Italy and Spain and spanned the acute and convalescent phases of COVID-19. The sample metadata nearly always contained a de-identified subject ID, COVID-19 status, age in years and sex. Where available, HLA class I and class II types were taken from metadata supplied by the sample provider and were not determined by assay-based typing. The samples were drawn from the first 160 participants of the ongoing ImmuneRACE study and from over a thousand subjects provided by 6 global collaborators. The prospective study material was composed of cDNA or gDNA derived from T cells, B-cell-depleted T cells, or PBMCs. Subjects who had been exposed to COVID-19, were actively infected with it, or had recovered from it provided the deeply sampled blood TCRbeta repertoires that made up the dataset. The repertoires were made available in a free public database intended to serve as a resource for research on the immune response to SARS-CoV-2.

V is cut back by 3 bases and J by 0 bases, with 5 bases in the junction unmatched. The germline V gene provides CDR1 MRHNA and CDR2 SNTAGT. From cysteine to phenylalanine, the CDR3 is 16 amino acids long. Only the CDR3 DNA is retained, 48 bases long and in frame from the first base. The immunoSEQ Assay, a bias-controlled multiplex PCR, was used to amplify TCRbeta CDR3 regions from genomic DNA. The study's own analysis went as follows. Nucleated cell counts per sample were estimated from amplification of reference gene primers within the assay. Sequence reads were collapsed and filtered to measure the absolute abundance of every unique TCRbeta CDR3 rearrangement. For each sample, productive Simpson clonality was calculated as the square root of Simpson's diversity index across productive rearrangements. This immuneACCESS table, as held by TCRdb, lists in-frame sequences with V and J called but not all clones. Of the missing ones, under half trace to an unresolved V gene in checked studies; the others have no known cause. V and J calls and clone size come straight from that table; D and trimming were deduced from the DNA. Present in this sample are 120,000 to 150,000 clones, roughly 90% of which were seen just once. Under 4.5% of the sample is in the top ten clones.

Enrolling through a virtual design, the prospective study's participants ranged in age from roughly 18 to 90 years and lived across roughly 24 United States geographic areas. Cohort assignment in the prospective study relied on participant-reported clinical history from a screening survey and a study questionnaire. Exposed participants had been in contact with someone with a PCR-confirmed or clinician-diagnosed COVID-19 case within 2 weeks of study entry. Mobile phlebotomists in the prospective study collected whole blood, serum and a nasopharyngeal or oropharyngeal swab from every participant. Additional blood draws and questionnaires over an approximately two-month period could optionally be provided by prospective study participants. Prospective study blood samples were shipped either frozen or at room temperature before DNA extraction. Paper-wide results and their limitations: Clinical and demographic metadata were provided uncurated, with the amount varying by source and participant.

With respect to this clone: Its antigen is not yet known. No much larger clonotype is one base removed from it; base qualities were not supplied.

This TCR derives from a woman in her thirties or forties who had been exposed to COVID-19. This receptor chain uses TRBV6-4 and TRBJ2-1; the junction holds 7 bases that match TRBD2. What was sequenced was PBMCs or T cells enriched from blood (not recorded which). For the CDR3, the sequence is CASSEGAGISYNEQFF. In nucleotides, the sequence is TGTGCCAGCAGTGAGGGAGCGGGGATCTCCTACAATGAGCAGTTCTTC.